This T cell receptor beta chain is drawn from a study of T cell changes during pregnancy in multiple sclerosis. CDR3 size: 15 residues. Per the germline V gene, CDR1 is SGHTA and CDR2 is FQGNSA. V dropped 4 bases and J dropped 6; count of bases not matched to a gene: 11. Assay: immunoSEQ multiplex PCR; the TCRdb copy retains only in-frame clones and omits some. The repertoire includes over 90,000 clones, about 90% of them detected once, and roughly 0.93% sits in the top ten. The source is a female donor with multiple sclerosis, enrolled in a pregnancy study. Specimen: peripheral blood, collected after pregnancy. The J gene is TRBJ1-1, the V gene TRBV7-2; 7 bases line up with TRBD1. DNA of the CDR3: TGTGCCAGCAGCTCGATGCCAACAGGGGCGCCTGAAGCTTTCTTT. It yields the protein CASSSMPTGAPEAFF.